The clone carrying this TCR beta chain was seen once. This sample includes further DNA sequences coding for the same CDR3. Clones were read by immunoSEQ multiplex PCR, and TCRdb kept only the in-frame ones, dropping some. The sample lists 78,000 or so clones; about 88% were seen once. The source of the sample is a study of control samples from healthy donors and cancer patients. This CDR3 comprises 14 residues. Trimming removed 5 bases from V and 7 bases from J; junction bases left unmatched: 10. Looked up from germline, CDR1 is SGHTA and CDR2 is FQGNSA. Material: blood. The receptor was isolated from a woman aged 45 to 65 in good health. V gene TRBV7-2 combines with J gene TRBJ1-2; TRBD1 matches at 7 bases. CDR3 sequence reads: CASSPLTGFGGYTF. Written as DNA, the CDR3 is TGTGCCAGCAGCCCTCTGACAGGGTTTGGTGGCTACACCTTC.